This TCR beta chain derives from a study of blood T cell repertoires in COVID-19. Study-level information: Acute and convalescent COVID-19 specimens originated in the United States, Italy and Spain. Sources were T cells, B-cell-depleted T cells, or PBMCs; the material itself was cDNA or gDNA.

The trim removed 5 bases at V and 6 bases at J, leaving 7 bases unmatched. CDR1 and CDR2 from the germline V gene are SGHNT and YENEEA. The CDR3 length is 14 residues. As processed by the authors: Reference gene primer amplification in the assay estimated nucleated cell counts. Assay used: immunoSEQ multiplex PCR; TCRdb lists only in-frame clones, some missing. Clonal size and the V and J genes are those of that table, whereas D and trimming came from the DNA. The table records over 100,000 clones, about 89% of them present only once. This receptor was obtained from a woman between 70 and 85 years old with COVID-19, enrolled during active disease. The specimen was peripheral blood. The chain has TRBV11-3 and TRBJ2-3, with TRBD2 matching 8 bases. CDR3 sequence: CASSPGLVSDTQYF. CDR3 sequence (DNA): TGTGCCAGCAGCCCGGGACTAGTTTCGGATACGCAGTATTTT.